This T cell receptor beta chain was sequenced for a study of shared clonotypes between healthy human individuals. Study-wide results and limits: Generation probability values for non-shared clonotypes were lower than those for clonotypes shared by all four donors. Donor clonotype sharing was expected to depend on sequencing depth.

About this clone itself: Its specificity is not known.

In the original workflow: For the immunoSEQ data, sequences were junction-only without quality scores, so filtering differed. The protocol was immunoSEQ multiplex PCR, while the TCRdb copy is restricted to in-frame clones and leaves out a portion. The DNA gave D and trimming, while V, J and clone size come from that table. The sample has hundreds of thousands of clones; around 96% are singletons. Germline lookup yields CDR1 MDHEN and CDR2 SYDVKM. V dropped 4 bases and J dropped 3 bases, with 13 bases sitting between them. The CDR3 spans 14 residues. The origin of this receptor is a woman aged 25 to 39 in good health. The chain combines TRBV28 with TRBJ2-7, with a tentative D call TRBD1 (6 bases). Sequencing used naive CD4+ T cells sorted from blood. Sample subset: CD45RA+ positively selected. Here the CDR3 DNA reads TGTGCCAGCAGTTCAGCCGGGACAAACTACGAGCAGTACTTC. It specifies CASSSAGTNYEQYF.